The 7 T cell receptor beta chains below all came from one sample that was sequenced in a study of CD8 T cells in Susac syndrome. About 0.5 to 1 ug RNA was reverse transcribed with random hexamers. TCRdb re-analysed the immunoSEQ multiplex PCR reads in MiXCR, keeping a single row per CDR3 protein. The table lists 90,000 to 150,000 distinct CDR3 sequences, 94% of them singletons, with 0.095% to 0.1% in the top ten. The sequenced sample was CD4+ T cells from PBMCs. The receptor source for this set is a human donor in good health.

The V and J genes are TRBV12-3 or TRBV12-4 and TRBJ1-2; no clear D gene. Trimming pared 7 bases from V and 6 bases from J, leaving 21 bases between. CDR3 length: 15 residues. For the CDR3, the DNA is TGTGCCAGCACCCCCAAACCGCAGGCCCGGGATGGCTACACCTTC. This codes for CASTPKPQARDGYTF.

The chain couples TRBV30 to TRBJ1-6; D gene ambiguous. The CDR3 extends over 17 amino acids. Germline V lookup: CDR1 GTSNPN, CDR2 SVGIG (reference sequence). Trimming shortened V by 3 bases and J by 0 bases, and 15 bases separated the two germline ends. Here the CDR3 DNA reads TGTGCCTGGAGGAAATCGTCCGCGAGCTCCTATAATTCACCCCTCCACTTT. The encoded protein is CAWRKSSASSYNSPLHF.

The chain joins TRBV4-2 to TRBJ1-3; D gene ambiguous. The germline V gene encodes CDR1 LGHNA and CDR2 YNFKEQ. The CDR3 sequence is 17 residues long. V lost 4 bases, J lost 0 bases, and 16 bases lay in between. The CDR3 DNA sequence: TGTGCCAGCAGCCTACTCACTGGATGGGACTCTGGAAACACCATATATTTT. Translated: CASSLLTGWDSGNTIYF.

The chain carries TRBV4-2 and TRBJ1-4, with D hard to call. CDR3 length: 16 amino acids. Germline loops: CDR1 LGHNA, CDR2 YNFKEQ. Trimming left V 2 bases short and J 0 bases short, with 10 bases between. The CDR3 is CASSQIAAATNEKLFF. For the CDR3, the DNA is TGTGCCAGCAGCCAAATTGCGGCTGCAACTAATGAAAAACTGTTTTTT.

The V call is TRBV3-1, the J call TRBJ1-2, with D tentatively TRBD1 (6 bases). Per the germline V gene, CDR1 is LGHDT and CDR2 is YNNKEL (reference sequence). V was trimmed by 4 bases and J by 5 bases, leaving 14 bases between them. The CDR3 covers 14 residues. The DNA of the CDR3 is TGTGCCAGCAGCCTACGGACAGACACGTATGGCTACACCTTC. Protein product: CASSLRTDTYGYTF.

The sample holds one count of this clonotype. The rearrangement uses TRBV3-1 and TRBJ2-3; D is possibly TRBD2 (6 bases). The CDR3 extends over 15 amino acids. V was clipped by 0 bases and J by 6 bases, with 13 bases between them. Germline assignment: CDR1 LGHDT and CDR2 YNNKEL (reference sequence). This chain's CDR3 is CASSQEGREYDTQYF. The CDR3 DNA follows: TGTGCCAGCAGCCAAGAAGGACGGGAGTACGATACGCAGTATTTT.

This rearrangement joins TRBV28 to TRBJ2-2, with 10 positions matching TRBD2. The V gene end was trimmed by 6 bases and the J gene end by 3 bases; junction bases not matched to a gene: 13. CDR3 length: 18 residues. In germline, CDR1 is MDHEN, CDR2 SYDVKM. The CDR3 loop reads CASSVLGSGRPDTGELFF. CDR3 in DNA: TGTGCCAGCAGCGTTTTAGGTAGCGGGAGGCCGGACACCGGGGAGCTGTTTTTT.